Shown below are 25 T cell receptor beta chains from a single sample sequenced in a study of blood T cell repertoires in COVID-19. Only in-frame clones appear in the TCRdb table, and some are missing; sequencing was by immunoSEQ multiplex PCR. This sample has about 280,000 clones, with 83% found just once. Source material: peripheral blood. These receptor sequences come from a woman in her fifties or sixties who had recovered from COVID-19.

The V call is TRBV19, the J call TRBJ1-5, with D perhaps matching TRBD1 (6 bases). Trimming cost V 3 bases and J 6 bases, with 9 bases left between them. CDR3 length: 13 amino acids. Per germline, CDR1 LNHDA and CDR2 SQIVND (reference sequence). As DNA, the CDR3 is TGTGCCAGTAGTATGGGGGGGCTTCAGCCCCAGCATTTT. This translates into CASSMGGLQPQHF.

This chain joins TRBV24-1 and TRBJ2-1; D is possibly TRBD1 (6 bases). This CDR3 has 16 residues. Trimming cost V 5 bases and J 0 bases, with 13 bases left between them. Per the germline V gene, CDR1 is KGHDR and CDR2 is SFDVKD. CDR3 loop: CATSGDRPSSYNEQFF. The CDR3 DNA sequence: TGTGCCACCAGTGGTGACAGGCCCAGCTCCTACAATGAGCAGTTCTTC.

V and J are TRBV29-1 and TRBJ1-3; 9 bases agree with TRBD1. Germline V lookup: CDR1 SQVTM, CDR2 ANQGSEA. The CDR3 spans 12 residues. CDR3 in amino acids: CGGQGSGNTIYF. The CDR3 DNA reads TGCGGGGGACAGGGCTCTGGAAACACCATATATTTT.

The rearrangement joins TRBV9 to TRBJ2-3; 9 bases align to TRBD2. Germline V gene lookup returns CDR1 SGDLS and CDR2 YYNGEE. This CDR3 comprises 15 residues. V shed 1 base, J shed 5 bases, and the junction held 5 bases outside the gene matches. The CDR3 DNA sequence: TGTGCCAGCAGCGTACGGACTAGCGTTGGAGATACGCAGTATTTT. As protein: CASSVRTSVGDTQYF.

The chain joins TRBV7-9 to TRBJ2-7, with D tentatively TRBD2 (6 bases). This CDR3 is built from 15 residues. V gave up 4 bases and J gave up 3 bases, with 16 bases separating them. The germline CDR1 and CDR2 sequences are SEHNR and FQNEAQ (reference sequence). The CDR3, as DNA: TGTGCCAGCAGCTCCATAGCGGTTTCCTTCTACGAGCAGTACTTC. Amino acids: CASSSIAVSFYEQYF.

V gene TRBV19 combines with J gene TRBJ1-5, with TRBD1 matching 9 bases. Germline CDR1 reads LNHDA; CDR2 reads SQIVND (reference sequence). This CDR3 region has 15 residues. V lost 6 bases and J lost 0; bases outside the gene matches: 3. CDR3 amino acids: CASSGQGTSNQPQHF. As DNA, the CDR3 is TGTGCCAGTAGCGGACAGGGGACTAGCAATCAGCCCCAGCATTTT.

This chain links TRBV10-2 with TRBJ1-4; TRBD1 agrees at 10 bases. From germline, CDR1 is WSHSY and CDR2 SAAADI. CDR3 length: 13 residues. The junction had 2 bases not matched to a gene; V was cut back by 7 bases and J by 6 bases. The CDR3 region has the DNA TGCGCCAGCAAAGGACAGGGGGATGAAAAACTGTTTTTT. Amino acids: CASKGQGDEKLFF.

V and J are TRBV6-2 or TRBV6-3 and TRBJ2-7; D might be TRBD1 (5 bases). Trimming shortened V by 0 bases and J by 3 bases, and 21 bases separated the two germline ends. The CDR3 length is 18 residues. Germline assignment: CDR1 MNHEY and CDR2 SVGEGT. The CDR3 bases are TGTGCCAGCAGTTACTCAAGAGTACAGGCCATAAAGAGCTACGAGCAGTACTTC. It is translated as CASSYSRVQAIKSYEQYF.

This sequence joins TRBV19 and TRBJ1-1, with TRBD1 matching over 12 bases. With V trimmed by 5 bases and J by 9 bases, 7 bases remained unmatched. From germline, CDR1 is LNHDA and CDR2 SQIVND (reference sequence). The CDR3 is 14 amino acids. CDR3 DNA sequence: TGTGCCAGTAGTTCCGACCGGGACAGGGGGCAAGCTTTCTTT. This encodes CASSSDRDRGQAFF.

The DNA of the CDR3 is TGCGCCAGCAGACCCGGGACTAGCGGATCTAATGAGCAGTTCTTC. This translates into CASRPGTSGSNEQFF. The chain joins TRBV5-1 to TRBJ2-1, with TRBD2 identical over 11 bases. Germline CDR1 and CDR2: SGHRS and YFSETQ. J was trimmed by 7 bases and V by 5 bases; bases with no gene match: 8. The CDR3 has 15 residues. Combining the CDR3 with reference TRBV5-1 and TRBJ2-1 gives the whole variable domain KAGVTQTPRYLIKTRGQQVTLSCSPISGHRSVSWYQQTPGQGLQFLFEYFSETQRNKGNFPGRFSGRQFSNSRSEMNVSTLELGDSALYLCASRPGTSGSNEQFFGPGTRLTVL.

In DNA form, the CDR3 reads TGTGCCAGCAGCTTTGGCAAAGAGACCCAGTACTTC. It codes for CASSFGKETQYF. The J gene is TRBJ2-5, the V gene TRBV13; D gene unclear. Trimming took 3 bases from V and 3 from J, leaving 5 bases between them. The CDR3 consists of 12 residues. Germline V gene lookup returns CDR1 PRHDT and CDR2 FYEKMQ (reference sequence).

The rearrangement joins TRBV3-1 (or the pseudogene TRBV3-2) to TRBJ2-3, with TRBD1 matching over 9 bases. The CDR3 runs to 16 residues. V shed 4 bases and J 5 bases; nucleotides not matched to a gene: 10. Germline V lookup: CDR1 LGHDT, CDR2 YNNKEL (reference sequence). CDR3 protein: CASSPSGQGWEDTQYF. DNA for the CDR3: TGTGCCAGCAGCCCGTCGGGACAGGGCTGGGAAGATACGCAGTATTTT.

The chain combines TRBV6-5 with TRBJ1-1; D is perhaps TRBD1 (6 bases). Germline CDR1 is MNHEY and CDR2 is SVGAGI. V lost 3 bases and J lost 10, with 24 bases in between. The CDR3 runs 16 residues. CDR3 bases: TGTGCCAGCAGTTATGCAGGGGCCGAATATTTAGTAGTAGCTTTCTTT. Translation gives CASSYAGAEYLVVAFF.

This rearrangement joins TRBV29-1 to TRBJ2-5; no clear D. The CDR3 spans 13 residues. Germline loops: CDR1 SQVTM, CDR2 ANQGSEA. V was clipped by 3 bases and J by 4 bases, with 12 bases between them. The CDR3 region is CSVDRQVGETQYF. CDR3 sequence (DNA): TGCAGCGTTGACCGGCAGGTGGGAGAGACCCAGTACTTC.

This clone was seen once. The chain uses TRBV5-1 and TRBJ1-3; 9 bases map to TRBD1. V was clipped by 0 bases and J by 7 bases; unmatched bases: 11. Germline assignment: CDR1 SGHRS and CDR2 YFSETQ. The CDR3 sequence is 17 residues long. CDR3 loop: CASSLGATGQGGNTIYF. The CDR3 DNA is TGCGCCAGCAGCTTGGGGGCAACGGGACAGGGAGGCAACACCATATATTTT.

The gene calls are TRBV5-1 and TRBJ2-1; perhaps TRBD2 as D (5 bases). CDR1 and CDR2 (germline): SGHRS, YFSETQ. Trimming stripped 3 bases from V and 6 bases from J, with 13 bases between. The CDR3 totals 14 residues. This CDR3 reads CASSWMTEGNEQFF. CDR3 sequence (DNA): TGCGCCAGCAGCTGGATGACTGAGGGCAATGAGCAGTTCTTC.

The chain couples TRBV7-2 to TRBJ1-1; the D gene is possibly TRBD1 (6 bases). With 4 bases removed from V and 0 bases from J, the gap between germline ends came to 12 bases. This CDR3 spans 15 amino acids. Germline V gene lookup returns CDR1 SGHTA and CDR2 FQGNSA. The CDR3 sequence is CASSYGTRMNTEAFF. Written as DNA, the CDR3 is TGTGCCAGCAGCTACGGGACAAGAATGAACACTGAAGCTTTCTTT.

This chain links TRBV10-1 with TRBJ2-7; 8 bases fit TRBD2. The junction had 32 bases not matched to a gene; V was cut back by 7 bases and J by 3 bases. CDR3 size: 22 residues. Germline-derived CDR1 and CDR2 are WNHNN and SYGVQD (reference sequence). In DNA form, the CDR3 reads TGCGCCAGCATTTCCCGAGAGATAGCGGGAAGAAATACCGGAATCCCTAACTACGAGCAGTACTTC. Translating it yields CASISREIAGRNTGIPNYEQYF.

The chain recombines TRBV5-4 with TRBJ1-2, with 7 nucleotides matching TRBD1. This CDR3 comprises 15 residues. With 0 bases clipped from V and 2 bases from J, the junction kept 4 bases outside the gene matches. Germline-derived CDR1 and CDR2 are SGHNT and YYREEE (reference sequence). This chain's CDR3 is CASSLGTGPNYGYTF. In nucleotides, the CDR3 is TGTGCCAGCAGCTTGGGGACAGGTCCAAACTATGGCTACACCTTC.

The V call is TRBV7-9, the J call TRBJ2-2, with D possibly TRBD2 on 5 matching bases. CDR1 and CDR2 from the germline V gene are SEHNR and FQNEAQ (reference sequence). V was pared by 5 bases and J by 5 bases, with 15 bases between. The length of the CDR3 is 15 residues. The CDR3 region is CASSMPGLGTGELFF. Written as DNA, the CDR3 is TGTGCCAGCAGCATGCCGGGGTTAGGGACCGGGGAGCTGTTTTTT.

The chain links TRBV6-5 to TRBJ2-2; D unclear. The V gene's germline CDR1 is MNHEY and CDR2 SVGAGI. There are 14 residues in the CDR3. Trimming removed 8 bases at V and 0 bases at J, with 10 bases between. Here the CDR3 reads CASLPFSNTGELFF. The CDR3 DNA reads as TGTGCCAGCCTACCGTTCTCGAACACCGGGGAGCTGTTTTTT.

This rearrangement joins TRBV18 to TRBJ2-1; 8 bases align to TRBD2. Germline loops: CDR1 KGHSH, CDR2 LQKENI. The J segment lost 0 bases and the V segment lost 3 bases, leaving 4 bases of the junction unmatched. The CDR3 is 16 residues long. CDR3 residues: CASSPRLAGSYNEQFF. The CDR3 DNA reads TGTGCCAGCTCACCGCGGCTAGCGGGCTCCTACAATGAGCAGTTCTTC.

The chain is built from TRBV30 and TRBJ1-1; D not resolved. Germline CDR1 and CDR2: GTSNPN and SVGIG (reference sequence). The CDR3 is 13 amino acids. V shed 2 bases and J shed 1 base, with 8 bases lying between them. In nucleotides, the CDR3 is TGTGCCTGGAGTAAGCAGGCGAACACTGAAGCTTTCTTT. It is translated as CAWSKQANTEAFF.

The rearrangement joins TRBV3-1 (or the pseudogene TRBV3-2) to TRBJ1-2, with 11 bases fitting TRBD1. The germline CDR1 and CDR2 sequences are LGHDT and YNNKEL (reference sequence). J was trimmed by 7 bases and V by 4 bases; bases with no gene match: 5. The CDR3 runs to 14 residues. The CDR3 DNA reads TGTGCCAGCAGCCTCGGACAGGGGGCGGGTGGCTACACCTTC. Translated, it gives CASSLGQGAGGYTF.

As concerns this clone: This same CDR3 is encoded by further DNA sequences in the sample. V is TRBV28 and J is TRBJ1-2; 12 nucleotides agree with TRBD1. The germline CDR1 and CDR2 sequences are MDHEN and SYDVKM. The CDR3 sequence is 14 residues long. The V segment lost 3 bases and the J segment 8 bases; nucleotides outside the gene matches: 4. In DNA, the CDR3 is TGTGCCAGCAGTTTGGGACAGGGGGCGCGGGGCTACACCTTC. Protein product: CASSLGQGARGYTF.